This is a list of T cell receptor beta chains from one sample in a study of CD8+CD57+ T cells in acquired aplastic anemia. TCRdb itself ran the reads through MiXCR, one entry per CDR3 protein. Of more than 100,000 distinct CDR3 sequences listed, about 46% were seen once; the top ten hold about 2.3%. Material: sorted CD4+, CD8+, or CD8+CD57+ T cells (not recorded which) from PBMCs. Source of these receptors: a human donor in good health, serving as a control. CDR3s include the opening cysteine and the closing phenylalanine or tryptophan. D genes are given only for firm matches. Clone size is not always given. Where it is, it says once, few, many or a class for expanded clones.

d_gene,v_gene,j_gene,len,abundance,CDR3aa,CDR3nt
-,TRBV24-1,TRBJ2-2,16,-,CATSDGGTGRNGELLF,TGTGCCACCAGTGACGGCGGCACAGGGAGGAACGGGGAGCTGCTCTTT
TRBD1,TRBV7-9,TRBJ1-6,13,-,CAGTGQGSSPLHF,TGTGCCGGGACTGGACAGGGCTCGTCACCCCTCCACTTT
TRBD1,TRBV11-1,TRBJ2-7,16,-,CASSSGGTGEAYEQYF,TGTGCCAGCAGCTCAGGGGGGACAGGGGAAGCCTACGAGCAGTACTTC
-,TRBV6-5,TRBJ2-4,14,many,CASSRDRAKNIQYF,TGTGCCAGCAGCCGCGACAGGGCCAAAAACATTCAGTACTTC
-,TRBV10-3,TRBJ2-5,12,-,CAISGGSETQYF,TGTGCCATCAGTGGGGGTAGCGAGACCCAGTACTTC
-,TRBV9,TRBJ2-5,14,-,CASSAGSAVETQYF,TGTGCCAGCAGCGCCGGCTCAGCCGTGGAGACCCAGTACTTC
TRBD1,TRBV12-3/TRBV12-4,TRBJ2-7,15,many,CASTEGQGGSYEQYF,TGTGCCAGCACCGAGGGACAGGGCGGCTCCTACGAGCAGTACTTC
-,TRBV19,TRBJ2-1,14,-,CASSIAALSNEQFF,TGTGCCAGTAGTATAGCGGCCCTCAGCAATGAGCAGTTCTTC
-,TRBV5-4,TRBJ2-3,16,few,CASSSDPGSTLRGQYF,TGTGCCAGCAGCTCCGACCCGGGTTCGACTTTAAGAGGGCAGTATTTT
-,TRBV7-2,TRBJ2-7,13,-,CASSLVVDYEQYF,TGTGCCAGCAGCTTAGTAGTGGACTACGAGCAGTACTTC
TRBD1,TRBV6-5,TRBJ1-2,16,many,CASSYLWTGGGYGYTF,TGTGCCAGCAGTTACTTATGGACAGGGGGAGGCTATGGCTACACCTTC
TRBD2,TRBV10-2,TRBJ2-2,14,-,CASRDSGGAGELFF,TGCGCCAGCAGAGATAGCGGGGGGGCGGGGGAGCTGTTTTTT
-,TRBV5-5,TRBJ1-2,14,many,CASSLDKGLSGYTF,TGTGCCAGCAGCTTGGATAAGGGGTTATCGGGCTACACCTTC
TRBD1,TRBV10-1,TRBJ1-1,15,many,CASSDRQGAITEAFF,TGCGCCAGCAGTGATAGACAGGGGGCGATCACTGAAGCTTTCTTT
TRBD1,TRBV5-4,TRBJ2-7,14,many,CASSPRDSAYEQYF,TGTGCCAGCAGCCCCAGGGACAGCGCCTACGAGCAGTACTTC